The 9 T cell receptor beta chains presented below share a single source sample, sequenced in a study of shared clonotypes between healthy human individuals. As defined, naive CD8 cells were CD45RO-negative and positively selected for CCR7, with terminally differentiated effector memory CD45RA+ cells excluded. Some clones are missing from TCRdb's copy, which holds only in-frame ones; the method was immunoSEQ multiplex PCR. The sample shows about 2.2 million clones, around 95% of them seen only once. The sample consisted of naive CD8+ T cells from PBMCs. All receptors derive from a man younger than 35 in good health. Some clones in this sample may be carry-over from other donors' samples.

The rearrangement links TRBV5-1 to TRBJ1-2; possible D gene TRBD1, 5 bases. V was cut by 0 bases and J by 4 bases, with 16 bases left in between. The CDR3 is made up of 16 amino acids. Germline CDR1 SGHRS, CDR2 YFSETQ. The CDR3: CASSLVGAASRYGYTF. CDR3 coding DNA: TGCGCCAGCAGCTTGGTAGGGGCAGCTTCCCGCTATGGCTACACCTTC.

This clone was detected only once. The chain joins TRBV4-3 to TRBJ2-7; 13 nucleotides match TRBD2. This CDR3 has 17 residues. The germline gives CDR1 LGHNA, CDR2 YSLEER. V was pared by 1 base and J by 6 bases, with 9 bases of the junction left unmatched. The CDR3 bases are TGCGCCAGCAGCCAAGGGACTAGCGGGAGTGCTAGAGGCGAGCAGTACTTC. Translation gives CASSQGTSGSARGEQYF.

CDR3 DNA: TGTGCCAGCAGCCACGGGGGCTCCTACGAGCAGTACTTC. Translation: CASSHGGSYEQYF. The V call is TRBV11-2, the J call TRBJ2-7; tentative D call: TRBD2 (6 bases). The V gene's germline CDR1 is SGHAT and CDR2 FQNNGV. This CDR3 has 13 residues. The V and J ends lost 5 bases and 0 bases respectively, with 8 bases between them. Full variable domain (outside the CDR3, taken from reference TRBV11-2 and TRBJ2-7): EAGVAQSPRYKIIEKRQSVAFWCNPISGHATLYWYQQILGQGPKLLIQFQNNGVVDDSQLPKDRFSAERLKGVDSTLKIQPAKLEDSAVYLCASSHGGSYEQYFGPGTRLTVT.

The chain combines TRBV6-1 with TRBJ2-1, with D uncertain. Germline V gene sequence: CDR1 MNHNS, CDR2 SASEGT. Trimming stripped 1 base from V and 4 bases from J, with 11 bases between. The CDR3 runs to 15 residues. CDR3 region: CASSEEQVRYNEQFF. The CDR3 nucleotides read TGTGCCAGCAGTGAAGAACAAGTCCGATACAATGAGCAGTTCTTC.

The chain is built from TRBV9 and TRBJ2-5; 8 bases are shared with TRBD2. The CDR3 extends over 13 amino acids. Germline trimming cut 5 bases from V and 1 base from J; bases unmatched to any gene: 1. Looked up from germline, CDR1 is SGDLS and CDR2 is YYNGEE. The CDR3: CASSRGGQETQYF. CDR3 bases: TGTGCCAGCAGTCGGGGGGGCCAAGAGACCCAGTACTTC.

The chain links TRBV7-9 to TRBJ2-7; 11 bases line up with TRBD1. The junction had 9 bases not matched to a gene; V was cut back by 5 bases and J by 3 bases. The CDR3 has 16 amino acids. Per germline, CDR1 SEHNR and CDR2 FQNEAQ (reference sequence). The DNA for the CDR3 is TGTGCCAGCAGCGGCGGGACAGGGGGTTGGAACTACGAGCAGTACTTC. Protein product: CASSGGTGGWNYEQYF.

The chain is built from TRBV6-1 and TRBJ2-7, with D perhaps given as TRBD1 or TRBD2 (5 bases each). Trimming took off 4 bases at V and 4 bases at J, with 11 bases between the two ends. The length of the CDR3 is 13 residues. Germline V gene sequence: CDR1 MNHNS, CDR2 SASEGT. The CDR3 protein is CASSVGTLYEQYF. CDR3 nucleotide sequence: TGTGCCAGCAGTGTCGGGACCCTTTACGAGCAGTACTTC.

The chain combines TRBV9 with TRBJ2-2; D is possibly TRBD1 (5 bases). This CDR3 region has 15 residues. V lost 0 bases and J 6 bases, leaving 12 bases between the germline ends. Germline CDR1 and CDR2: SGDLS and YYNGEE. The CDR3 DNA reads as TGTGCCAGCAGCGTAGTAGTAGGGGCGGCCGGGGAGCTGTTTTTT. Translation: CASSVVVGAAGELFF.

As regards this clone: The identical CDR3 is also encoded by other nucleotide sequences in the sample. The rearrangement links TRBV27 to TRBJ2-7, with 9 bases identical to TRBD1. CDR1 and CDR2 from the germline V gene are MNHEY and SMNVEV (reference sequence). With 2 bases clipped from V and 3 bases from J, the junction kept 5 bases outside the gene matches. The CDR3 loop spans 15 amino acids. CDR3 sequence (DNA): TGTGCCAGCAGTTTAAGAGGGACAGGGTACTACGAGCAGTACTTC. It codes for CASSLRGTGYYEQYF.